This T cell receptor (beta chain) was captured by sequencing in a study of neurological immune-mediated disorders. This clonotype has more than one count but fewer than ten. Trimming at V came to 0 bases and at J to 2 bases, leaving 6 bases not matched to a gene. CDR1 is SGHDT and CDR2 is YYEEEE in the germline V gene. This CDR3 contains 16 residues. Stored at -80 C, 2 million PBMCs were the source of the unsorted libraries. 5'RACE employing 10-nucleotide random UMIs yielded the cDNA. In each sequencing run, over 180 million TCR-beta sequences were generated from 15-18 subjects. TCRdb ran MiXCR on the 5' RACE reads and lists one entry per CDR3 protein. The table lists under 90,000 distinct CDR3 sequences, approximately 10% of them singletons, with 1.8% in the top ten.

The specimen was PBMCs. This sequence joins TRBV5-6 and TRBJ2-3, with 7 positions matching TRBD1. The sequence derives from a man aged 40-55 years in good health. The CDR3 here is CASSLGGTAFTDTQYF. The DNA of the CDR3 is TGTGCCAGCAGCTTGGGTGGGACAGCATTCACAGATACGCAGTATTTT.